In this sample, the clone carrying this T cell receptor (beta chain) turned up a few times. The data were taken from a study of early T cells in non-severe SARS-CoV-2 infection. V dropped 6 bases and J dropped 7; count of bases not matched to a gene: 9. Germline values: CDR1 LNHDA, CDR2 SQIVND (reference sequence). The CDR3 consists of 15 residues. Attached unique molecular identifiers marked individual cDNA molecules. TCRdb itself ran the 5' RACE reads through MiXCR, one entry per CDR3 protein. The table lists about 43,000 distinct CDR3 sequences, under 13% of them singletons. The specimen sequenced was whole blood. The chain employs TRBV19 and TRBJ2-1, with 10 nucleotides matching TRBD1. The source is an adult who was a healthcare worker with PCR-confirmed SARS-CoV-2 infection or an uninfected control (not recorded which). The CDR3 nucleotides are TGTGCCAGTAGATCGACAGGGGGCAGGATAAATGAGCAGTTCTTC. Its translation is CASRSTGGRINEQFF.